The entry below gives a single T cell receptor beta chain sequence along with its context. Its target is unknown. Profiling relied on immunoSEQ multiplex PCR, and the TCRdb table lists in-frame clones only, not all of them. In the table there are around 100,000 clones, approximately 90% of which are singletons. This specimen belongs to a study of identifying expanded T cells in peripheral blood. Deletions cut 4 bases from V and 2 bases from J, with 16 bases between. This CDR3 spans 15 amino acids. Germline-derived CDR1 and CDR2 are SQVTM and ANQGSEA. Study-wide findings and caveats: Approximately two-week clone count variance significantly increased as total template count grew. Technical replicates showed roughly 1.2 changed clones; approximately 2 weeks roughly 18; four weeks 19.

During the collection period, no donor immune events like infections were recorded. The chain uses TRBV29-1 and TRBJ2-3; D might be TRBD2 (6 bases). Sequenced input: blood. The sequence was collected from a person aged 18-70 years in good health. The CDR3 loop is CSVGGLGLFTDTQYF. The CDR3 bases are TGCAGCGTTGGAGGACTGGGACTTTTCACAGATACGCAGTATTTT.